Listed below are T cell receptor beta chains from one sample, sequenced in a study of long-term antiretroviral therapy in people with HIV. Generated by immunoSEQ multiplex PCR, the TCRdb table keeps only in-frame clones and is missing some. This sample has 15,000 to 20,000 clones, with less than 85% found just once. Sequenced material: unsorted PBMCs, taken 0.5 years before starting antiretroviral therapy. These receptors came from a woman in her forties or fifties with HIV. The CDR3 runs from the conserved cysteine through the conserved F or W. A D gene is named only where the DNA matches it firmly. Clone size is shown for a subset of rows, as once, few, many or a class of expanded clone.

>TRBV4-2|TRBJ2-3|once|TRBD2
CATALGAGGKGDTQYF
TGTGCCACCGCCTTGGGAGCGGGGGGGAAGGGAGATACGCAGTATTTT
>TRBV7-3|TRBJ1-2|NA|NA
CASSVVPLTPTTNYGYTF
TGTGCCAGCAGCGTCGTGCCCCTGACACCCACTACGAACTATGGCTACACCTTC
>TRBV19|TRBJ1-2|few|NA
CASTGGGANYGYTF
TGTGCCAGCACCGGGGGGGGAGCTAACTATGGCTACACCTTC
>TRBV9|TRBJ2-7|NA|TRBD1
CASSVGEQGLYEQYF
TGTGCCAGCAGCGTAGGGGAACAGGGGCTCTACGAGCAGTACTTC
>TRBV5-6|TRBJ1-2|NA|TRBD1
CASSNYRGLGYTF
TGTGCCAGCAGCAACTACAGGGGTTTGGGCTACACCTTC
>TRBV6-1|TRBJ1-3|NA|TRBD1
CASTIWTGSGNTIYF
TGTGCCAGCACGATTTGGACAGGCTCTGGAAACACCATATATTTT
>TRBV11-2|TRBJ2-7|NA|NA
CASSLGTEQYF
TGTGCCAGCAGCTTAGGTACGGAGCAGTACTTC
>TRBV7-3|TRBJ2-2|few|TRBD1
CASSRTGVTGELFF
TGTGCCAGCAGCCGGACAGGGGTCACCGGGGAGCTGTTTTTT
>TRBV7-9|TRBJ1-3|NA|NA
CASSPGSGASGNTIYF
TGTGCCAGCAGCCCAGGGTCGGGGGCCTCTGGAAACACCATATATTTT
>TRBV18|TRBJ2-2|NA|NA
CASSPIKAGELFF
TGTGCCAGCTCACCTATAAAGGCCGGGGAGCTGTTTTTT
>TRBV5-1|TRBJ2-7|NA|NA
CASSLGPPSYEQYF
TGCGCCAGCAGCTTGGGTCCACCCTCCTACGAGCAGTACTTC
>TRBV30|TRBJ2-2|NA|NA
CAWRGGGAGELFF
TGTGCCTGGAGGGGGGGCGGGGCCGGGGAGCTGTTTTTT
>TRBV7-9|TRBJ1-2|NA|NA
CASSLTDSGLCTF
TGTGCCAGCAGCTTGACCGACAGTGGGTTGTGCACCTTC
>TRBV10-2|TRBJ1-1|NA|NA
CASSAGWGKSTEAFF
TGCGCCAGCAGTGCCGGATGGGGGAAGAGCACTGAAGCTTTCTTT
>TRBV5-1|TRBJ1-1|once|NA
CASSSRGGNTEAFF
TGCGCCAGCAGCTCCCGGGGGGGGAACACTGAAGCTTTCTTT
>TRBV7-3|TRBJ2-7|NA|TRBD1
CASSLTGTEASYEQYF
TGTGCCAGCAGCTTAACGGGGACAGAAGCCTCCTACGAGCAGTACTTC
>TRBV7-9|TRBJ1-1|large|TRBD1
CASRSRDRGRTEAFF
TGTGCCAGCAGGAGCCGGGACAGGGGGCGGACTGAAGCTTTCTTT
>TRBV5-1|TRBJ2-2|NA|TRBD2
CASTLGLAGVENTGELFF
TGCGCCAGCACCTTAGGACTAGCGGGGGTTGAGAACACCGGGGAGCTGTTTTTT
>TRBV28|TRBJ1-6|NA|TRBD1
CASRGGQGNSPLHF
TGTGCCAGCAGGGGGGGACAGGGTAATTCACCCCTCCACTTT
>TRBV5-1|TRBJ1-5|NA|NA
CASSLEGGVQPQHF
TGCGCCAGCAGCTTGGAAGGGGGGGTTCAGCCCCAGCATTTT
>TRBV25-1|TRBJ1-4|NA|NA
CASSEQGFVAATNEKLFF
TGTGCCAGCAGTGAACAAGGATTCGTGGCGGCAACTAATGAAAAACTGTTTTTT
>TRBV4-1|TRBJ2-6|NA|NA
CASSPRQASGANVLTF
TGCGCCAGCAGCCCCCGACAGGCCTCTGGGGCCAACGTCCTGACTTTC
>TRBV30|TRBJ1-5|few|NA
CAWSGGGQPQHF
TGTGCCTGGAGTGGAGGCGGTCAGCCCCAGCATTTT
>TRBV11-2|TRBJ2-3|NA|TRBD2
CASSLVAGGRTDTQYF
TGTGCCAGCAGCTTAGTAGCGGGGGGGCGGACAGATACGCAGTATTTT
>TRBV5-1|TRBJ2-6|NA|NA
CASSWQGTGANVLTF
TGCGCCAGCAGTTGGCAGGGTACTGGGGCCAACGTCCTGACTTTC
>TRBV5-1|TRBJ2-4|few|TRBD1
CASGPGGDRVFQYF
TGCGCCAGCGGACCGGGTGGGGACAGGGTGTTTCAGTACTTC
>TRBV10-3|TRBJ1-2|NA|TRBD1
CAIGEGQAGYTF
TGTGCCATCGGAGAGGGACAGGCTGGCTACACCTTC
>TRBV5-1|TRBJ1-1|NA|NA
CASSLDTSGTEAFF
TGCGCCAGCAGCTTGGACACCTCGGGTACCGAAGCTTTCTTT
>TRBV18|TRBJ1-6|NA|TRBD1
CASSPDRGMTPLHF
TGTGCCAGCTCACCAGACAGGGGAATGACACCCCTCCACTTT
>TRBV19|TRBJ2-1|once|NA
CASSSPPGQGPHNEQFF
TGTGCCAGTAGTTCTCCCCCCGGACAAGGGCCCCACAATGAGCAGTTCTTC
>TRBV5-4|TRBJ2-2|NA|TRBD2
CASSLGGGAAGELFF
TGTGCCAGCAGCTTAGGCGGGGGAGCGGCCGGGGAGCTGTTTTTT
>TRBV5-8|TRBJ1-6|few|TRBD1
CASSGQGIAPLHF
TGTGCCAGCAGCGGACAGGGAATTGCACCCCTCCACTTT
>TRBV7-8|TRBJ1-6|NA|NA
CASSLGGGPSSYNSPLHF
TGTGCCAGCAGCTTAGGGGGGGGCCCAAGCTCCTATAATTCACCCCTCCACTTT
>TRBV13|TRBJ2-1|NA|NA
CASSLQGNEQFF
TGTGCCAGCAGCTTACAGGGGAATGAGCAGTTCTTC
>TRBV6-1|TRBJ1-3|few|NA
CATGEVAGNTIYF
TGTGCCACGGGGGAGGTCGCTGGAAACACCATATATTTT
>TRBV7-9|TRBJ1-1|once|TRBD1
CASTQPGQMNTEAFF
TGTGCCAGCACCCAACCGGGACAGATGAACACTGAAGCTTTCTTT
>TRBV5-6|TRBJ2-5|NA|TRBD1
CASSTPTGGEETQYF
TGTGCCAGCAGCACCCCAACAGGGGGAGAAGAGACCCAGTACTTC
>TRBV29-1|TRBJ2-3|NA|TRBD2
CSVEGLAGGRGNTQYF
TGCAGCGTTGAGGGCCTAGCGGGGGGTCGGGGGAATACGCAGTATTTT
>TRBV5-1|TRBJ2-5|NA|TRBD1
CASSYTGDDQGTQYF
TGCGCCAGCAGCTATACAGGGGACGATCAAGGGACCCAGTACTTC
>TRBV2|TRBJ2-4|NA|TRBD2
CASSAGTGRGTSGGAPDIQYF
TGTGCCAGCAGTGCCGGGACAGGCCGAGGGACTAGCGGGGGGGCCCCGGACATTCAGTACTTC